This TCR beta chain is drawn from a study of shared clonotypes between healthy human individuals. Overall study: A couple of women and a few men aged 18 to 49 served as donors. General study results and limits: Among donors, the sharing of clonotypes was expected to be influenced by sequencing depth. Clonotypes shared by all four sorted-subset donors had higher generation probabilities than non-shared clonotypes. Larger estimated richness was generally seen in naive subsets than in memory subsets.

Profiled with immunoSEQ multiplex PCR; TCRdb holds only in-frame clones, not every one. This repertoire shows around 600,000 clones, 85% to 95% found once; its top ten account for over 0.1%. The CDR3 is 13 residues long. Germline CDR1 reads SGHTA; CDR2 reads FQGTGA. V shed 1 base and J shed 0 bases, with 3 bases lying between them. The naive CD8 subset, CD45RO-negative cells positively selected for CCR7, excluded terminally differentiated effector memory CD45RA+ cells. On this clone: Its antigen is currently unknown.

The gene calls are TRBV7-3 and TRBJ1-1; D is undetermined. The TCR sequence derives from a woman younger than 45 in good health. Sequenced input: naive CD8+ T cells sorted from blood. CDR3 DNA sequence: TGTGCCAGCAGCTTAAAAGTGAACACTGAAGCTTTCTTT. Its protein is CASSLKVNTEAFF.